This T cell receptor (beta chain) emerged from a study of identical twins (dated by TCRdb to 2015 to 2016). Study-level background: To test whether fetal clonotypes persist, the study used deep sequencing on TCR alpha and beta repertoires from monozygotic twins, unrelated adults of various ages, and cord blood. To rule out contamination, replicate twin experiments were performed at different times with different library preparation protocols. Summary of the overall study and its limitations: Compared with coincidental sharing between unrelated individuals, out-of-frame TCR alpha sequences shared between twins showed an excess of sequences with low generation probability. A weaker excess of twin sharing was found in beta out-of-frame sequences because the signal-to-noise ratio was lowered by fewer shared sequences. Invariant T cells such as MAIT and iNKT could partly confound zero-insertion analyses, though diverse VJ usage argued against this for most clonotypes. Because the same donors could not be followed over many years, conclusions were based on cross-sectional statistical analysis. Abundant cord blood beta clonotypes had fewer insertions, young adult naive repertoires showed a similar but weaker trend, and memory repertoires showed no such trend. Recombination models systematically underestimated out-of-frame TCR alpha sharing in monozygotic twins but agreed with sharing between unrelated individuals.

This clonotype was found a few times. Its antigen remains unidentified. Base qualities are not provided; no much larger clone lies one nucleotide away. Library preparation employed 5' RACE. The data were produced on an Illumina HiSeq 2000. Template switching introduced a universal primer binding site; the final cDNA contained a unique molecular identifier, enabling accurate counting of TCR cDNA molecules. Specific primers in the conserved constant-segment region were used to synthesize first-strand cDNA for TCR alpha and beta chains. To control for contamination, every cDNA library was double barcoded, receiving both a SMART-Mk sample barcode and Illumina barcodes. TruSeq adapter sequences, together with Illumina sample barcodes, were added in two successive PCR steps. Sequencing of the TCR alpha and beta cDNA libraries was done on the Illumina HiSeq platform using custom primers. In the authors' own workflow: Raw reads were processed with MiGEC to extract unique molecular identifiers, and MiXCR was used to determine CDR3 positions. For each individual, recombination models were inferred using an EM algorithm with the repgenHMM and IGoR tools. Shared clonotypes were analyzed with the tcR package in R, and sharing was normalized by the product of cloneset sizes. To study raw recombination without the effects of thymic and clonal selection, out-of-frame nonproductive sequences were analyzed. Starting from the raw public reads, TCRdb applied fastp trimming at Q25, assembled clones with MiXCR and retained in-frame beta chains. Rows merge per CDR3 protein into single entries with the most common DNA and genes. It is TCRdb's table, rather than the study itself, that gives the V and J calls and clone size. The sample table shows around 1.7 million distinct CDR3 sequences, and less than 40% are seen once. Jointly, the top ten make up approximately 0.29% of the sample.

V lost 0 bases and J lost 6 bases; the stretch between them is 8 bases long. In the germline V gene, CDR1 corresponds to MNHEY and CDR2 to SVGEGT. The CDR3 sequence holds 13 residues, the cysteine and phenylalanine included. Only the CDR3 region is kept as DNA, spanning 39 bases read in frame from base 1. All donors were healthy Caucasians. Recombination joined TRBV6-2 or TRBV6-3 with TRBJ1-2; the D gene identity is not certain. Sequencing input: cord blood. The source of this sequence is a newborn girl in good health. CDR3 protein: CASSYSKRDGYTF. The nucleotides read TGTGCCAGCAGTTACTCGAAGAGGGATGGCTACACCTTC.